One sample yielded the 22 T cell receptor beta chains listed below, sequenced in a study of T cells in Graves' hyperthyroidism and ophthalmopathy. The TCR beta CDR3 regions underwent amplification using RNA transcripts as the source. Primed by the HTBI set, a first-round RT-PCR was run on the TCR CDR3. TCRdb called the multiplex PCR reads again in MiXCR, with one record for every CDR3 protein. The sample has roughly 380,000 distinct CDR3 sequences; roughly 14% are singletons. Input material: blood. Receptor source: a woman aged 55-69 years with Graves' hyperthyroidism.

This clonotype showed up many times. The chain links TRBV24-1 to TRBJ2-3; the match to TRBD1 covers 7 bases. This CDR3 has 15 amino acids. The ends lost 10 bases at V and 4 bases at J; junction bases unmatched: 13. Germline V lookup: CDR1 KGHDR, CDR2 SFDVKD. This CDR3 reads CATALGGDRADTQYF. The DNA for the CDR3 is TGTGCCACTGCCCTAGGGGGCGATCGAGCAGATACGCAGTATTTT.

This clonotype was seen at least ten times. The chain has TRBV20-1 and TRBJ2-3; 8 nucleotides agree with TRBD2. The CDR3 has 15 amino acids. V was clipped by 1 base and J by 4 bases; unmatched bases: 7. Germline CDR1 reads DFQATT; CDR2 reads SNEGSKA (reference sequence). The CDR3, as DNA: TGCAGTGCTAGAGCCTTGCGGGAGGACCCAGATACGCAGTATTTT. As protein: CSARALREDPDTQYF.

This clonotype was seen at least ten times. This chain links TRBV12-3 or TRBV12-4 with TRBJ2-1; 12 positions match TRBD2. This CDR3 comprises 16 residues. Trimming at V came to 7 bases and at J to 6 bases, leaving 10 bases not matched to a gene. CDR3 region: CASTPRTSGNINEQFF. The CDR3 DNA reads as TGTGCCAGCACTCCCCGGACTAGCGGGAACATCAATGAGCAGTTCTTC.

This clonotype was seen many times. The V gene is TRBV12-3 or TRBV12-4, the J gene TRBJ2-6, with D unclear. The CDR3 is 15 amino acids. Between the trimmed V and J ends, which lost 3 bases and 2 bases, there was a span of 8 bases. The CDR3 DNA is TGTGCCAGCAGTTTGTCCCGGGCTGGGGCCAACGTCCTGACTTTC. Protein: CASSLSRAGANVLTF.

This clonotype has a count of ten or more. The chain employs TRBV7-2 and TRBJ2-1; TRBD2 matches at 13 bases. The germline gives CDR1 SGHTA, CDR2 FQGNSA. After removal of 5 bases from V and 12 bases from J, the junction contained 4 bases not matched to a gene. There are 13 residues in the CDR3. CDR3 protein: CASSGLAGVGQFF. The CDR3 bases are TGTGCCAGCAGCGGACTAGCGGGAGTCGGGCAGTTCTTC.

Ten or more counts support this clonotype. V is TRBV11-2 and J is TRBJ2-7, with TRBD2 matching over 7 bases. The CDR3 contains 13 residues. V shed 3 bases and J 3 bases; nucleotides not matched to a gene: 2. Germline values: CDR1 SGHAT, CDR2 FQNNGV. The CDR3 loop is CASSLSGIYEQYF. The CDR3 DNA sequence: TGTGCCAGCAGCTTGAGCGGGATCTACGAGCAGTACTTC.

J is TRBJ2-1 and V is TRBV20-1, with 7 bases fitting TRBD2. CDR1 and CDR2 (germline): DFQATT, SNEGSKA (reference sequence). The CDR3 consists of 14 residues. The ends lost 3 bases at V and 5 bases at J; junction bases unmatched: 7. For the CDR3, the DNA is TGCAGTGCTAGTCGGGCCGGGGGGAACAATGAGCAGTTCTTC. It yields the protein CSASRAGGNNEQFF.

This clonotype was detected many times. The chain joins TRBV24-1 to TRBJ2-1; 9 bases fit TRBD2. Germline V CDR1 and CDR2: KGHDR, SFDVKD. V lost 6 bases to trimming and J lost 5 bases; unmatched junction nucleotides: 10. The CDR3 consists of 16 residues. The CDR3 DNA reads TGTGCCACCAGTAAGTCAGGCGGGAGGGTAAACAATGAGCAGTTCTTC. Its translation: CATSKSGGRVNNEQFF.

This clonotype has only a few counts. The chain links TRBV20-1 to TRBJ2-2, with D perhaps TRBD1 or TRBD2 (5 bases each). Trimming stripped 1 base from V and 0 bases from J, with 18 bases between. Germline CDR1 is DFQATT and CDR2 is SNEGSKA (reference sequence). The CDR3 consists of 18 residues. The CDR3 spells CSARGRGTQNANTGELFF. CDR3 DNA sequence: TGCAGTGCTAGAGGGCGTGGGACCCAGAACGCGAACACCGGGGAGCTGTTTTTT.

This clonotype has ten or more counts. The J gene is TRBJ2-1, the V gene TRBV5-1, with 7 nucleotides matching TRBD2. The trim removed 4 bases at V and 0 bases at J, leaving 7 bases unmatched. Germline loops: CDR1 SGHRS, CDR2 YFSETQ. This CDR3 comprises 16 residues. CDR3 sequence: CASSTTGTNSYNEQFF. CDR3 nucleotide sequence: TGCGCCAGCAGCACGACCGGGACTAACTCCTACAATGAGCAGTTCTTC.

This clonotype showed up many times. This chain links TRBV5-1 with TRBJ2-1; tentatively, D is TRBD1 (5 bases). This CDR3 has 14 amino acids. Trimming removed 2 bases at V and 5 bases at J, with 11 bases between. Per the germline V gene, CDR1 is SGHRS and CDR2 is YFSETQ. The CDR3 DNA is TGCGCCAGCAGCTTAGGGGCAAACGACAATGAGCAGTTCTTC. It codes for CASSLGANDNEQFF.

This clonotype was counted between two and nine times. The chain joins TRBV24-1 to TRBJ1-2; 9 nucleotides match TRBD1. The germline V gene encodes CDR1 KGHDR and CDR2 SFDVKD. The CDR3 runs 14 residues. V dropped 2 bases and J dropped 6; count of bases not matched to a gene: 3. The CDR3 protein is CATSDWGQGHGYTF. The CDR3 DNA follows: TGTGCCACCAGTGATTGGGGACAGGGCCATGGCTACACCTTC.

The J gene is TRBJ2-7, the V gene TRBV27, with D possibly matching TRBD1 (6 bases). The CDR3 sequence is 14 residues long. V lost 4 bases and J 3 bases, leaving 13 bases between the germline ends. Germline CDR1 reads MNHEY; CDR2 reads SMNVEV (reference sequence). The CDR3 DNA is TGTGCCAGCAGTTCGGACAGAAGATACTACGAGCAGTACTTC. This codes for CASSSDRRYYEQYF.

The chain has TRBV5-5 and TRBJ2-7; 10 bases map to TRBD1. From germline, CDR1 is SGHKS and CDR2 YYEKEE (reference sequence). The CDR3 extends over 16 amino acids. Unmatched junction bases numbered 9, after V lost 3 bases and J lost 3 bases. The CDR3 coding sequence is TGTGCCAGCAGCTCTTCCTCCGGGACAGGGGTCTACGAGCAGTACTTC. Amino acid sequence: CASSSSSGTGVYEQYF.

The chain recombines TRBV19 with TRBJ1-6; D unclear. This CDR3 comprises 11 residues. V was clipped by 10 bases and J by 10 bases, with 11 bases between them. Germline lookup yields CDR1 LNHDA and CDR2 SQIVND (reference sequence). Written as DNA, the CDR3 is TGTGCCACCTTAAGAAAGTCACCCCTCCACTTT. Protein sequence: CATLRKSPLHF.

Only a few counts were recorded for this clonotype. This chain connects TRBV24-1 to TRBJ2-1, with 11 bases aligning to TRBD2. Looked up from germline, CDR1 is KGHDR and CDR2 is SFDVKD. The CDR3 totals 19 residues. Trimming took 4 bases from V and 3 from J; bases not matched to a gene: 13. The CDR3 region has the DNA TGTGCCACCAGTGACACCGGGACTAGCGGCAAGAGTCTCTACAATGAGCAGTTCTTC. This sequence encodes CATSDTGTSGKSLYNEQFF.

This clonotype occurred many times. CDR3 region: CASSLVGLLANNEQFF. The CDR3 DNA reads as TGCGCCAGCAGCTTGGTAGGTCTCCTGGCGAACAATGAGCAGTTCTTC. This chain joins TRBV5-1 and TRBJ2-1; D not resolved. CDR1 is SGHRS and CDR2 is YFSETQ in the germline V gene. The CDR3 has 16 amino acids. V was trimmed by 0 bases and J by 5 bases, leaving 15 bases between them.

The V and J genes are TRBV4-1 and TRBJ2-3; TRBD2 is a possible D gene (7 bases). CDR1 and CDR2 from the germline V gene are MGHRA and YSYEKL. The CDR3 covers 16 residues. V lost 4 bases and J lost 6, with 20 bases in between. CDR3 sequence reads: CASSRGGADQGDTQYF. The CDR3, as DNA: TGCGCCAGCAGCCGGGGGGGGGCGGATCAGGGGGATACGCAGTATTTT.

The CDR3 spells CASSSGGTGRTEAFF. As DNA, the CDR3 is TGTGCCAGCAGCTCAGGGGGGACAGGTCGCACTGAAGCTTTCTTT. This chain uses TRBV27 with TRBJ1-1, with 8 bases identical to TRBD1. CDR1 is MNHEY and CDR2 is SMNVEV in the germline V gene (reference sequence). Trimming at V came to 6 bases and at J to 4 bases, leaving 10 bases not matched to a gene. This CDR3 spans 15 amino acids.

This clonotype was observed many times. CDR3 nucleotide sequence: TGTGCCAGCAGCGGAGGGGGCGAGCAGTACTTC. It codes for CASSGGGEQYF. The chain combines TRBV11-2 with TRBJ2-7; D tentatively reads TRBD1 or TRBD2 (6 bases each). Germline V gene data show CDR1 as SGHAT and CDR2 as FQNNGV. The CDR3 length is 11 residues. Trimming took 5 bases from V and 6 from J, leaving 8 bases between them.

This clonotype has at least ten counts. J is TRBJ1-1 and V is TRBV11-1; possible D gene TRBD1, 6 bases. This CDR3 spans 15 amino acids. Germline values: CDR1 SGHAT, CDR2 FQDESV (reference sequence). V was trimmed by 2 bases and J by 0 bases, leaving 10 bases between them. CDR3 nucleotides: TGTGCCAGCAGCTTAAGGGGGGCCATGAACACTGAAGCTTTCTTT. Amino acid sequence: CASSLRGAMNTEAFF.

This clonotype occurred many times. V is TRBV12-3 or TRBV12-4 and J is TRBJ1-1; TRBD1 matches 7 bases. This CDR3 is 13 amino acids long. V shed 2 bases and J 7 bases; nucleotides not matched to a gene: 4. The CDR3 reads CASSLKGASEAFF. In nucleotides, the CDR3 is TGTGCCAGCAGTTTAAAGGGGGCTAGTGAAGCTTTCTTT.